This passage covers 27 T cell receptor beta chains from one sample sequenced in a study of CD8 T cells in ankylosing spondylitis. TCRdb ran MiXCR on the 5' RACE reads and lists one entry per CDR3 protein. The sample contains 340,000 or so distinct CDR3 sequences, about 14% of which appear only once. Sample: blood, either unsorted or a sorted T cell fraction (not recorded which). Source of these receptors: a male donor with ankylosing spondylitis or in good health (not recorded which).

This chain uses TRBV13 with TRBJ1-4; D not resolved. Germline loops: CDR1 PRHDT, CDR2 FYEKMQ (reference sequence). The CDR3 loop spans 12 amino acids. The V gene lost 3 bases and the J gene lost 5 bases, with 4 bases spanning the gap. The chain's CDR3 is CASSFRNEKLFF. CDR3 DNA sequence: TGTGCCAGCAGCTTCCGGAATGAAAAACTGTTTTTT.

V usage is TRBV6-5 and J usage is TRBJ2-7; D is undetermined. The germline V gene has CDR1 MNHEY and CDR2 SVGAGI. V lost 6 bases and J 6 bases, leaving 9 bases between the germline ends. CDR3 length: 11 amino acids. The CDR3 spells CASRQASEQYF. CDR3 nucleotides: TGTGCCAGCAGGCAGGCGAGCGAGCAGTACTTC.

This clonotype has just a few counts. This chain joins TRBV11-2 and TRBJ2-2; D is tentatively TRBD1 or TRBD2 (6 bases each). V lost 4 bases and J 2 bases, leaving 11 bases between the germline ends. Germline CDR1 SGHAT, CDR2 FQNNGV. The CDR3 contains 15 residues. CDR3 nucleotides: TGTGCCAGCAGCTCACAGGGACTTAACACCGGGGAGCTGTTTTTT. Its translation: CASSSQGLNTGELFF.

V usage is TRBV11-3 and J usage is TRBJ2-1; TRBD2 aligns across 7 bases. Germline V gives CDR1 SGHNT, CDR2 YENEEA. The CDR3 length is 14 residues. Trimming at V came to 8 bases and at J to 5 bases, leaving 9 bases not matched to a gene. Here the CDR3 DNA reads TGTGCCAGCTCCGGGCGGGAGCCTCACAATGAGCAGTTCTTC. Protein product: CASSGREPHNEQFF.

The J gene is TRBJ2-3, the V gene TRBV4-1; D not resolved. CDR1 is MGHRA and CDR2 is YSYEKL in the germline V gene. Trimming stripped 0 bases from V and 0 bases from J, with 10 bases between. This CDR3 spans 16 amino acids. CDR3 in amino acids: CASSQDLGMSTDTQYF. In DNA form, the CDR3 reads TGCGCCAGCAGCCAAGATTTGGGGATGAGCACAGATACGCAGTATTTT.

J is TRBJ2-3 and V is TRBV12-3 or TRBV12-4, with D possibly TRBD2 on 6 matching bases. The CDR3 is 15 residues long. The germline V and J ends were trimmed by 2 bases and 9 bases, with 18 bases remaining between them. The CDR3: CASSLRRGPSMTQYF. CDR3 DNA: TGTGCCAGCAGTTTAAGGCGGGGCCCGTCGATGACGCAGTATTTT.

J is TRBJ2-7 and V is TRBV4-2, with 7 bases matching TRBD1. Trimming took 5 bases from V and 3 from J; bases not matched to a gene: 7. Germline CDR1 LGHNA, CDR2 YNFKEQ. The CDR3 is 14 residues long. The CDR3 protein is CASSVDRDSYEQYF. For the CDR3, the DNA is TGTGCCAGCAGCGTCGACCGGGACAGCTACGAGCAGTACTTC.

This clonotype was observed many times. V gene TRBV12-3 or TRBV12-4 combines with J gene TRBJ1-5, with a weak D call TRBD1 (6 bases). Trimming stripped 8 bases from V and 0 bases from J, with 8 bases between. This CDR3 comprises 13 residues. CDR3 DNA: TGTGCCAGCGCAGGGGATAGCAATCAGCCCCAGCATTTT. Translated: CASAGDSNQPQHF.

This clonotype occurred a few times. The chain carries TRBV5-1 and TRBJ1-1, with a tentative D call TRBD1 (6 bases). Germline assignment: CDR1 SGHRS and CDR2 YFSETQ. This CDR3 region has 14 residues. V lost 7 bases, J lost 7 bases, and 20 bases lay in between. CDR3 sequence reads: CASSALGQSDEAFF. The CDR3 DNA reads as TGCGCCAGCTCCGCCCTTGGACAGAGCGATGAAGCTTTCTTT.

This chain links TRBV5-1 with TRBJ2-1; 11 nucleotides line up with TRBD2. CDR3 length: 15 residues. Germline V CDR1 and CDR2: SGHRS, YFSETQ. The J segment lost 5 bases and the V segment lost 4 bases, leaving 5 bases of the junction unmatched. The CDR3 nucleotides read TGCGCCAGCAGCCCGGGACTAGCGGCTAACAATGAGCAGTTCTTC. It encodes CASSPGLAANNEQFF.

This clonotype occurred a few times. The chain has TRBV15 and TRBJ2-1, with 9 nucleotides matching TRBD2. Per germline, CDR1 LNHNV and CDR2 YYDKDF (reference sequence). Trimming removed 1 base from V and 3 bases from J; junction bases left unmatched: 4. The CDR3 length is 16 residues. As DNA, the CDR3 is TGTGCCACCAGCAGAGCGTCTAGCGGGGTCTACAATGAGCAGTTCTTC. It encodes CATSRASSGVYNEQFF.

The rearrangement joins TRBV12-5 to TRBJ1-5, with unresolved D. Germline CDR1 and CDR2: LGHNT and FRNRAP. The CDR3 has 14 amino acids. Trimming took off 4 bases at V and 7 bases at J, with 14 bases between the two ends. The CDR3, as DNA: TGTGCTAGTGGTTATGGCCCAAGCGACCAGCCCCAGCATTTT. Protein sequence: CASGYGPSDQPQHF.

The rearrangement joins TRBV11-2 to TRBJ2-7; 10 bases map to TRBD1. V was pared by 4 bases and J by 7 bases, with 7 bases of the junction left unmatched. This CDR3 is built from 14 residues. The germline CDR1 and CDR2 sequences are SGHAT and FQNNGV. The CDR3 coding sequence is TGTGCCAGCAGCTCCGGGACAGGGGACGGAGAGCAGTACTTC. It codes for CASSSGTGDGEQYF.

The rearrangement uses TRBV3-1 and TRBJ2-6; a possible D gene is TRBD1 (5 bases). This CDR3 is built from 18 residues. V was shortened by 2 bases and J by 0 bases, with 14 bases between the two germline ends. Germline V gene sequence: CDR1 LGHDT, CDR2 YNNKEL (reference sequence). The CDR3 loop reads CASSQPRTLSSGANVLTF. CDR3 DNA sequence: TGTGCCAGCAGCCAACCAAGGACACTTAGCTCTGGGGCCAACGTCCTGACTTTC.

The chain recombines TRBV12-3 or TRBV12-4 with TRBJ2-2; the match to TRBD2 covers 10 bases. V gave up 2 bases and J gave up 6 bases; unmatched junction bases: 3. This CDR3 has 15 amino acids. The CDR3 sequence is CASSLLGLASGELFF. As DNA, the CDR3 is TGTGCCAGCAGTTTATTGGGACTAGCGTCCGGGGAGCTGTTTTTT.

The chain recombines TRBV27 with TRBJ2-3; 7 bases agree with TRBD1. CDR1 is MNHEY, CDR2 SMNVEV, per germline (reference sequence). V lost 4 bases, J lost 5 bases, and 24 bases stayed unmatched. This CDR3 is built from 20 residues. CDR3 region: CASSSPGLGRGPLLQDTQYF. The CDR3 DNA sequence: TGTGCCAGCAGTTCCCCCGGGTTAGGTAGGGGGCCTCTGCTGCAAGATACGCAGTATTTT.

This chain connects TRBV5-1 to TRBJ1-1; D is perhaps TRBD1 (6 bases). The CDR3 extends over 15 amino acids. V was pared by 4 bases and J by 1 base, with 14 bases between. Looked up from germline, CDR1 is SGHRS and CDR2 is YFSETQ. The CDR3 nucleotides are TGCGCCAGCAGCCTTTCTTTACAGGGGAACACTGAAGCTTTCTTT. As protein: CASSLSLQGNTEAFF.

Only one count was recorded for this clonotype. V is TRBV6-6 and J is TRBJ1-1; TRBD1 might be the D (6 bases). Trimming shortened V by 6 bases and J by 3 bases, and 11 bases separated the two germline ends. CDR1 is MNHNY, CDR2 SVGAGI, per germline (reference sequence). The CDR3 totals 13 residues. The CDR3 coding sequence is TGTGCCAGCAGAGTTGGACAGTACACTGAAGCTTTCTTT. The encoded protein is CASRVGQYTEAFF.

A few counts support this clonotype. The chain is built from TRBV12-3 or TRBV12-4 and TRBJ2-5, with 8 bases lining up with TRBD1. J lost 4 bases, V lost 6 bases, and 4 bases had no gene match. CDR3 length: 13 residues. This CDR3 is CASSDRGRETQYF. Here the CDR3 DNA reads TGTGCCAGCAGCGACAGGGGTCGAGAGACCCAGTACTTC.

This clonotype was seen at least ten times. The chain couples TRBV15 to TRBJ2-2; no clear D. Per germline, CDR1 LNHNV and CDR2 YYDKDF (reference sequence). Deletions cut 5 bases from V and 4 bases from J, with 5 bases between. The CDR3 is made up of 12 amino acids. The CDR3 DNA follows: TGTGCCACCAGCCGATCCACCGGGGAGCTGTTTTTT. Its protein product is CATSRSTGELFF.

This clonotype came up a few times. This chain links TRBV18 with TRBJ1-5; possibly TRBD1 for D (6 bases). Per germline, CDR1 KGHSH and CDR2 LQKENI. The CDR3 sequence is 17 residues long. Trimming shortened V by 2 bases and J by 2 bases, and 16 bases separated the two germline ends. The CDR3 DNA is TGTGCCAGCTCACCAGGGGCAGGGGAGTTGGGCAATCAGCCCCAGCATTTT. Its protein product is CASSPGAGELGNQPQHF.

The rearrangement links TRBV6-5 to TRBJ1-1; 8 bases fit TRBD1. Germline V gives CDR1 MNHEY, CDR2 SVGAGI. The CDR3 consists of 15 residues. After removal of 2 bases from V and 1 base from J, the junction contained 3 bases not matched to a gene. CDR3 sequence (DNA): TGTGCCAGCAGTTACGATGGACAGGGGAACACTGAAGCTTTCTTT. This codes for CASSYDGQGNTEAFF.

The rearrangement links TRBV7-9 to TRBJ2-7; 8 bases map to TRBD1. The germline V gene has CDR1 SEHNR and CDR2 FQNEAQ (reference sequence). There are 14 residues in the CDR3. The V segment lost 7 bases and the J segment 0 bases; nucleotides outside the gene matches: 5. This CDR3 is CASNLQGVSYEQYF. CDR3 in DNA: TGTGCCAGCAATCTACAGGGGGTCTCCTACGAGCAGTACTTC.

In this sample, this clonotype turned up many times. J is TRBJ2-3 and V is TRBV5-1, with TRBD1 matching over 8 bases. The trim removed 4 bases at V and 6 bases at J, leaving 7 bases unmatched. This CDR3 comprises 14 residues. Per the germline V gene, CDR1 is SGHRS and CDR2 is YFSETQ. CDR3 residues: CASSPGQGYDTQYF. The CDR3 DNA reads TGCGCCAGCAGCCCCGGACAGGGATACGATACGCAGTATTTT.

J is TRBJ1-5 and V is TRBV27, with D perhaps matching TRBD1 (6 bases). Germline V gives CDR1 MNHEY, CDR2 SMNVEV (reference sequence). This CDR3 is built from 14 residues. V shed 5 bases and J shed 5 bases, with 13 bases lying between them. The CDR3 spells CASSPRTADQPQHF. The CDR3 DNA reads as TGTGCCAGCAGTCCCCGGACAGCAGATCAGCCCCAGCATTTT.

The chain carries TRBV28 and TRBJ2-3, with a possible D match to TRBD1 (6 bases). This CDR3 has 15 residues. The germline gives CDR1 MDHEN, CDR2 SYDVKM. Trimming took off 3 bases at V and 6 bases at J, with 16 bases between the two ends. CDR3: CASSFSDLRGDTQYF. Here the CDR3 DNA reads TGTGCCAGCAGTTTCTCGGACCTGAGGGGGGATACGCAGTATTTT.

This clonotype has more than one count but fewer than ten. CDR3: CSVSDRGPYNEQFF. The DNA of the CDR3 is TGCAGCGTCTCGGACAGGGGGCCCTACAATGAGCAGTTCTTC. The V gene is TRBV29-1, the J gene TRBJ2-1; 11 nucleotides align to TRBD1. Trimming removed 6 bases from V and 2 bases from J; junction bases left unmatched: 3. Germline V gene lookup returns CDR1 SQVTM and CDR2 ANQGSEA. The CDR3 spans 14 residues.